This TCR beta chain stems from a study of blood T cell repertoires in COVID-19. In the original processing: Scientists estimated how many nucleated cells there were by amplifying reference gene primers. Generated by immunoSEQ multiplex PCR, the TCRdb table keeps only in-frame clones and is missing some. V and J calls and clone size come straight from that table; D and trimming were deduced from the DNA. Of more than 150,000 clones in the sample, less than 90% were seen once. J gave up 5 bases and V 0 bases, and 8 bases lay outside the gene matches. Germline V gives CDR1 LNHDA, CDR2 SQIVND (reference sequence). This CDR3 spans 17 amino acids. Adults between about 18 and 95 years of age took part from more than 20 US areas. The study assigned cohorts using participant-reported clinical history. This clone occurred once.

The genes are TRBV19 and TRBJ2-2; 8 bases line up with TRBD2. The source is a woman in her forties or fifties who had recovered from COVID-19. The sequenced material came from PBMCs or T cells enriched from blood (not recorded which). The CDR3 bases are TGTGCCAGTAGTATAGATACTAGCGGAGTGGAGACCGGGGAGCTGTTTTTT. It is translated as CASSIDTSGVETGELFF.